This T cell receptor beta chain was retrieved from a study of shared clonotypes between healthy human individuals. The study, taken as a whole, reports: The sole specimen, blood, was sampled, and tissue repertoires likely differ.

V lost 1 base to trimming and J lost 8 bases; unmatched junction nucleotides: 17. Germline-derived CDR1 and CDR2 are SQVTM and ANQGSEA. The CDR3 is 19 amino acids. The assay was immunoSEQ multiplex PCR, and TCRdb's table has in-frame clones only and misses some. The profile covers about 1.5 million clones, with under 99% appearing a single time and about 0.42% taken by the ten largest. Comment on this clone: What it binds is not known.

The receptor was isolated from a man aged 30 to 45 in good health. Sequencing used naive CD4+ T cells sorted from blood. The subset here: CD45RA+ positively selected. This chain uses TRBV29-1 with TRBJ2-1, with 13 bases that match TRBD2. CDR3: CSVEVGGLAGAGGMYEQFF. DNA for the CDR3: TGCAGCGTTGAAGTAGGCGGACTAGCGGGAGCGGGGGGGATGTATGAGCAGTTCTTC.